The rows below give T cell receptor beta chains drawn from one sample of a study of CD4 T cells in lung cancer. The repertoire was sequenced with immunoSEQ multiplex PCR; TCRdb's copy has only in-frame clones and lacks some. The sample gives about 10,000 clones, around 66% of which show up once; 15% to 17% is in the top ten. Sequencing was done on a sample of normal lung tissue taken away from the tumor. The receptors derive from a man aged 55 to 70 with non-small cell lung cancer. Both conserved end residues are part of each CDR3. Each record gives: CDR3 DNA, CDR3 protein, D gene, clone size, V gene, CDR3 length, J gene. A D gene is named only where the DNA matches it firmly. Not all rows give a size; the values are once, few, many and, for expanded clones, a class.

CDR3 DNA: TGTGCCAGCAGCTACCGGGACAGGGCTAACTATGGCTACACCTTC
CDR3 protein: CASSYRDRANYGYTF
D gene: TRBD1
clone size: medium-sized
V gene: TRBV7-2
CDR3 length: 15
J gene: TRBJ1-2

CDR3 DNA: TGTGCCAGCAGCCTAAGGACTGGAAACACCGGGGAGCTGTTTTTT
CDR3 protein: CASSLRTGNTGELFF
D gene: .
clone size: few
V gene: TRBV4-2
CDR3 length: 15
J gene: TRBJ2-2

CDR3 DNA: TGTGCCAGCAGCCCTCCTGGGAGGATGTCCTCATCCTACGAGCAGTACTTC
CDR3 protein: CASSPPGRMSSSYEQYF
D gene: .
clone size: .
V gene: TRBV5-4
CDR3 length: 17
J gene: TRBJ2-7

CDR3 DNA: TGTGCCAGCAGTGGGGGGACGGATGGATTCTCCTACGAGCAGTACTTC
CDR3 protein: CASSGGTDGFSYEQYF
D gene: .
clone size: .
V gene: TRBV28
CDR3 length: 16
J gene: TRBJ2-7

CDR3 DNA: TGTGCCAGCAGCTCCGGACAGGCGCCTATCTATGGCTACACCTTC
CDR3 protein: CASSSGQAPIYGYTF
D gene: TRBD1
clone size: .
V gene: TRBV7-9
CDR3 length: 15
J gene: TRBJ1-2

CDR3 DNA: TGCGCCAGCAGCGTAACGACAGGGGGTAACTATGGCTACACCTTC
CDR3 protein: CASSVTTGGNYGYTF
D gene: TRBD1
clone size: .
V gene: TRBV5-1
CDR3 length: 15
J gene: TRBJ1-2

CDR3 DNA: TGCGCCAGCAGCTCGGAGGCAGTTAACACTGAAGCTTTCTTT
CDR3 protein: CASSSEAVNTEAFF
D gene: .
clone size: few
V gene: TRBV5-1
CDR3 length: 14
J gene: TRBJ1-1

CDR3 DNA: TGTGCCAGTAGTACGCGGGACGGACACACAGATACGCAGTATTTT
CDR3 protein: CASSTRDGHTDTQYF
D gene: .
clone size: .
V gene: TRBV19
CDR3 length: 15
J gene: TRBJ2-3

CDR3 DNA: TGTGCCAGCAGTTTATTTTGGGCGGGGGACACTGAAGCTTTCTTT
CDR3 protein: CASSLFWAGDTEAFF
D gene: .
clone size: once
V gene: TRBV27
CDR3 length: 15
J gene: TRBJ1-1

CDR3 DNA: TGTGCCAGCAGCCCAAGAGAGACTAGCGGGAGTGGTCCAGATACGCAGTATTTT
CDR3 protein: CASSPRETSGSGPDTQYF
D gene: TRBD2
clone size: .
V gene: TRBV11-3
CDR3 length: 18
J gene: TRBJ2-3

CDR3 DNA: TGTGCCAGCAGCCAATCGGGACTGAGCTCTGGAAACACCATATATTTT
CDR3 protein: CASSQSGLSSGNTIYF
D gene: .
clone size: .
V gene: TRBV13
CDR3 length: 16
J gene: TRBJ1-3

CDR3 DNA: TGTGCCAGCAGTTCGTACAGTAGGAATCAGCCCCAGCATTTT
CDR3 protein: CASSSYSRNQPQHF
D gene: .
clone size: .
V gene: TRBV27
CDR3 length: 14
J gene: TRBJ1-5

CDR3 DNA: TGCGCCAGCAGTCGTTGGTTTGGGGGGTCGTACGAGCAGTACTTC
CDR3 protein: CASSRWFGGSYEQYF
D gene: .
clone size: .
V gene: TRBV23-1
CDR3 length: 15
J gene: TRBJ2-7

CDR3 DNA: TGTGCCAGCAGTTTATGGGGGCGCAAGGTCGGGGAGCTGTTTTTT
CDR3 protein: CASSLWGRKVGELFF
D gene: .
clone size: .
V gene: TRBV27
CDR3 length: 15
J gene: TRBJ2-2

CDR3 DNA: TGCAGCGTTGAGAGCACCCCGAACACCGGGGAGCTGTTTTTT
CDR3 protein: CSVESTPNTGELFF
D gene: .
clone size: .
V gene: TRBV29-1
CDR3 length: 14
J gene: TRBJ2-2

CDR3 DNA: TGTGCCAGTACACAATTTCCGGGACTGCAAGAGACCCAGTACTTC
CDR3 protein: CASTQFPGLQETQYF
D gene: .
clone size: .
V gene: TRBV19
CDR3 length: 15
J gene: TRBJ2-5

CDR3 DNA: TGTGCCAGCAGTCAAGTAACAGGGCCTGGAAACACCATATATTTT
CDR3 protein: CASSQVTGPGNTIYF
D gene: .
clone size: .
V gene: TRBV6-5
CDR3 length: 15
J gene: TRBJ1-3

CDR3 DNA: TGTGCTAGCAGCTTACAGCAAGGGAGCCATGAGCAGTTCTTC
CDR3 protein: CASSLQQGSHEQFF
D gene: .
clone size: few
V gene: TRBV7-7
CDR3 length: 14
J gene: TRBJ2-1

CDR3 DNA: TGTGCCAGCAGTAAAGACAGGATCGCCGGGGAGCTGTTTTTT
CDR3 protein: CASSKDRIAGELFF
D gene: .
clone size: .
V gene: TRBV6-4
CDR3 length: 14
J gene: TRBJ2-2

CDR3 DNA: TGTGCCAGCAGCGCCTCGGGGTTTAGTGATGAAAAACTGTTTTTT
CDR3 protein: CASSASGFSDEKLFF
D gene: .
clone size: .
V gene: TRBV9
CDR3 length: 15
J gene: TRBJ1-4

CDR3 DNA: TGTGCCATCAGTGAGTCTAGGACAGGGGGCGCGGAGACCCAGTACTTC
CDR3 protein: CAISESRTGGAETQYF
D gene: TRBD1
clone size: .
V gene: TRBV10-3
CDR3 length: 16
J gene: TRBJ2-5

CDR3 DNA: TGTGCCAGCAAGGGCGGGAGTTCGTCCTACGAGCAGTACTTC
CDR3 protein: CASKGGSSSYEQYF
D gene: TRBD2
clone size: .
V gene: TRBV2
CDR3 length: 14
J gene: TRBJ2-7

CDR3 DNA: TGTGCCAGCAGTACGGGACTAGGGCGGGGGGTGAGCACAGATACGCAGTATTTT
CDR3 protein: CASSTGLGRGVSTDTQYF
D gene: TRBD2
clone size: .
V gene: TRBV28
CDR3 length: 18
J gene: TRBJ2-3

CDR3 DNA: TGTGCCAGCAGCTTCGATACCCCGGGGGCTGAAGCTTTCTTT
CDR3 protein: CASSFDTPGAEAFF
D gene: .
clone size: .
V gene: TRBV7-9
CDR3 length: 14
J gene: TRBJ1-1

CDR3 DNA: TGTGCCAGCAGCAAAGCGAACAGGAGTTTCACAGATACGCAGTATTTT
CDR3 protein: CASSKANRSFTDTQYF
D gene: .
clone size: .
V gene: TRBV21-1
CDR3 length: 16
J gene: TRBJ2-3

CDR3 DNA: TGTACCCTAGGGGAGGTAACGAACACCGGGGAGCTGTTTTTT
CDR3 protein: CTLGEVTNTGELFF
D gene: .
clone size: .
V gene: TRBV6-5
CDR3 length: 14
J gene: TRBJ2-2

CDR3 DNA: TGCAGCGCTGGGCCTTCTAGCACAGATACGCAGTATTTT
CDR3 protein: CSAGPSSTDTQYF
D gene: .
clone size: .
V gene: TRBV29-1
CDR3 length: 13
J gene: TRBJ2-3

CDR3 DNA: TGTGCCAGCAGCGGAGGACAGGGGGGCACAGATACGCAGTATTTT
CDR3 protein: CASSGGQGGTDTQYF
D gene: TRBD1
clone size: few
V gene: TRBV7-9
CDR3 length: 15
J gene: TRBJ2-3

CDR3 DNA: TGTGCCAGCCGGGACACCAGCACAGATACGCAGTATTTT
CDR3 protein: CASRDTSTDTQYF
D gene: .
clone size: few
V gene: TRBV11-1
CDR3 length: 13
J gene: TRBJ2-3

CDR3 DNA: TGTGCCAGCAGTTACACCCTAGCGGGAGGATGGGATACGCAGTATTTT
CDR3 protein: CASSYTLAGGWDTQYF
D gene: TRBD2
clone size: few
V gene: TRBV6-5
CDR3 length: 16
J gene: TRBJ2-3

CDR3 DNA: TGTGCCATTGACCGGGACAGGGGGCAGAATCAGCCCCAGCATTTT
CDR3 protein: CAIDRDRGQNQPQHF
D gene: .
clone size: .
V gene: TRBV21-1
CDR3 length: 15
J gene: TRBJ1-5

CDR3 DNA: TGTGCCAGCAGCCAGAGACAGGGGCAAGAGACCCAGTACTTC
CDR3 protein: CASSQRQGQETQYF
D gene: TRBD1
clone size: .
V gene: TRBV11-3
CDR3 length: 14
J gene: TRBJ2-5

CDR3 DNA: TGTGCCAGCAGCCAAACCGGGACTAGCGGGACAAGTGAGCAGTTCTTC
CDR3 protein: CASSQTGTSGTSEQFF
D gene: TRBD2
clone size: .
V gene: TRBV4-2
CDR3 length: 16
J gene: TRBJ2-1

CDR3 DNA: TGTGCCAGCAGCTTAGCTGGAGGCGCAGATACGCAGTATTTT
CDR3 protein: CASSLAGGADTQYF
D gene: .
clone size: .
V gene: TRBV7-9
CDR3 length: 14
J gene: TRBJ2-3

CDR3 DNA: TGTGCCAGCTCACCATCCGGGATCGAAAGTTACGAGCAGTACTTC
CDR3 protein: CASSPSGIESYEQYF
D gene: .
clone size: .
V gene: TRBV18
CDR3 length: 15
J gene: TRBJ2-7

CDR3 DNA: TGTGCCAGCAGTACAGGACAGGCTACCTACGAGCAGTACTTC
CDR3 protein: CASSTGQATYEQYF
D gene: TRBD1
clone size: .
V gene: TRBV2
CDR3 length: 14
J gene: TRBJ2-7

CDR3 DNA: TGTGCCAGCAGTACGGGACAGGGCTACGAGCAGTACTTC
CDR3 protein: CASSTGQGYEQYF
D gene: TRBD1
clone size: .
V gene: TRBV25-1
CDR3 length: 13
J gene: TRBJ2-7

CDR3 DNA: TGTGCCAGCAGAGATCCCCAGACATCAGCGGACACTGAAGCTTTCTTT
CDR3 protein: CASRDPQTSADTEAFF
D gene: .
clone size: .
V gene: TRBV14
CDR3 length: 16
J gene: TRBJ1-1

CDR3 DNA: TGTGCCAGCAGTAACCCCCTCCTAGCGGGAGGGCACAATGAGCAGTTCTTC
CDR3 protein: CASSNPLLAGGHNEQFF
D gene: TRBD2
clone size: .
V gene: TRBV27
CDR3 length: 17
J gene: TRBJ2-1

CDR3 DNA: TGTGCCAGCAGCCTACTAGGGCAGGGGGCCAACATTCAGTACTTC
CDR3 protein: CASSLLGQGANIQYF
D gene: TRBD1
clone size: .
V gene: TRBV14
CDR3 length: 15
J gene: TRBJ2-4

CDR3 DNA: TGTGCCAGCGCCGGGTGGGCGGGAAGCAATCAGCCCCAGCATTTT
CDR3 protein: CASAGWAGSNQPQHF
D gene: .
clone size: .
V gene: TRBV6-6
CDR3 length: 15
J gene: TRBJ1-5

CDR3 DNA: TGTGCCAGCGGCGAAGGGGATGAGCAGTTCTTC
CDR3 protein: CASGEGDEQFF
D gene: .
clone size: once
V gene: TRBV11-3
CDR3 length: 11
J gene: TRBJ2-1

CDR3 DNA: TGCGCCAGCAGGGTGGGACATGCGAACACCGGGGAGCTGTTTTTT
CDR3 protein: CASRVGHANTGELFF
D gene: .
clone size: .
V gene: TRBV5-1
CDR3 length: 15
J gene: TRBJ2-2

CDR3 DNA: TGTGCCAGCAGCTCCGGACTAGCGGGAGGGTGGGATACGCAGTATTTT
CDR3 protein: CASSSGLAGGWDTQYF
D gene: TRBD2
clone size: .
V gene: TRBV5-5
CDR3 length: 16
J gene: TRBJ2-3

CDR3 DNA: TGTGCCAGCAGCCTACAGCAGGCCCAGCCCCAGCATTTT
CDR3 protein: CASSLQQAQPQHF
D gene: .
clone size: .
V gene: TRBV7-8
CDR3 length: 13
J gene: TRBJ1-5

CDR3 DNA: TGTGCCATCAGTGAGTCGGTTGACACGAACACCGGGGAGCTGTTTTTT
CDR3 protein: CAISESVDTNTGELFF
D gene: .
clone size: .
V gene: TRBV10-3
CDR3 length: 16
J gene: TRBJ2-2